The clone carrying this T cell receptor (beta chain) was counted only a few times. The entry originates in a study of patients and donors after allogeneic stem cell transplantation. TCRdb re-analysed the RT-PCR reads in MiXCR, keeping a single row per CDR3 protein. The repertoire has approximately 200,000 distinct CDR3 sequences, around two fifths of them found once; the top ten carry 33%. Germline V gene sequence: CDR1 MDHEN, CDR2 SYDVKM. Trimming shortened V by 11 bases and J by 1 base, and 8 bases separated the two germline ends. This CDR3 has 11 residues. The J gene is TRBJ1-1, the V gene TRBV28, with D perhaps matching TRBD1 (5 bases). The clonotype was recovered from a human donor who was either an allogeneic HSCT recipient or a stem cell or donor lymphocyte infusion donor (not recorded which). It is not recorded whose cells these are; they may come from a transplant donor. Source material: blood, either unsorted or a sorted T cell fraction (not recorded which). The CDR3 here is CAWGGNTEAFF. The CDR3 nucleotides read TGTGCCTGGGGGGGGAACACTGAAGCTTTCTTT. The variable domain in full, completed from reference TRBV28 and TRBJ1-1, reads DVKVTQSSRYLVKRTGEKVFLECVQDMDHENMFWYRQDPGLGLRLIYFSYDVKMKEKGDIPEGYSVSREKKERFSLILESASTNQTSMYLCAWGGNTEAFFGQGTRLTVV.